This T cell receptor (beta chain) was sequenced in a study of blood T cells in healthy people across ages. Study-wide results and caveats: Fewer expanded clones and more diversity marked long-lived versus aged donors.

V lost 5 bases and J 7 bases, leaving 14 bases between the germline ends. The CDR3 consists of 13 residues. Germline-derived CDR1 and CDR2 are LGHNA and YSLEER. Primers used in a second PCR of roughly 6 to 12 cycles were a sample-barcoded 5' primer and a J-beta primer mix. TCRdb ran MiXCR on the 5' RACE reads and lists one entry per CDR3 protein. The data hold 1.8 million or so distinct CDR3 sequences, with about two fifths observed a single time. Turning to this clonotype: Its matching antigen is unknown.

Every sample had a minimum of 7 million PBMCs isolated. The chain has TRBV4-3 and TRBJ2-5; weak D call: TRBD1 (5 bases). The clonotype was recovered from a human donor in good health. Material for sequencing was blood. CDR3 amino acids: CASSTQAEGTQYF. CDR3 coding DNA: TGCGCCAGCAGCACACAGGCGGAAGGGACCCAGTACTTC.